Below, 18 T cell receptor beta chains from the same sample are listed, as sequenced in a study of blood T cell repertoires in COVID-19 (dated by TCRdb to 2020 to 2022). The library was obtained by the immunoSEQ multiplex PCR assay. TCRdb's version of the immuneACCESS table is confined to in-frame rearrangements and falls short of the full clone set. An unresolved V gene accounts for under half of the shortfall where checked; the remainder is of unknown origin. The sample table holds 250,000 to 350,000 clones, of which more than 85% were seen once. 0.75% to 0.9% of the sample is taken by the ten largest. The specimen sequenced was peripheral blood. Source of these receptors: a man aged 30 to 39 with acute or convalescent COVID-19.

The gene calls are TRBV9 and TRBJ1-5; 7 bases line up with TRBD1. The germline V gene has CDR1 SGDLS and CDR2 YYNGEE. The CDR3 has 15 amino acids. J lost 3 bases, V lost 3 bases, and 6 bases had no gene match. The CDR3 loop is CASSELGTVNQPQHF. The DNA of the CDR3 is TGTGCCAGCAGCGAACTCGGGACAGTCAATCAGCCCCAGCATTTT.

V and J are TRBV2 and TRBJ2-1; 8 bases fit TRBD2. This CDR3 has 13 residues. V was clipped by 8 bases and J by 2 bases; unmatched bases: 2. CDR1 and CDR2 (germline): SNHLY, FYNNEI. CDR3 sequence: CASQRETYNEQFF. The CDR3 DNA reads TGTGCCAGCCAGCGGGAGACCTACAATGAGCAGTTCTTC.

The J gene is TRBJ1-2, the V gene TRBV6-5, with TRBD1 identical over 10 bases. With 5 bases clipped from V and 13 bases from J, the junction kept 13 bases outside the gene matches. The CDR3 runs 14 residues. Germline V CDR1 and CDR2: MNHEY, SVGAGI. The CDR3 protein is CASSPPGQGPGGTF. The CDR3 DNA reads TGTGCCAGCAGTCCTCCGGGACAGGGGCCTGGGGGCACCTTC.

Only a few counts were recorded for this clone. This chain joins TRBV4-1 and TRBJ1-2, with a possible D match to TRBD1 (6 bases). The CDR3 spans 14 residues. V was trimmed by 5 bases and J by 4 bases, leaving 14 bases between them. CDR1 is MGHRA, CDR2 YSYEKL, per germline. CDR3 bases: TGCGCCAGCAGCGCACCCGGGGGGCTCTATGGCTACACCTTC. Its protein is CASSAPGGLYGYTF.

V usage is TRBV28 and J usage is TRBJ1-3, with 8 positions matching TRBD1. The CDR3 contains 14 residues. CDR1 is MDHEN, CDR2 SYDVKM, per germline. After removal of 5 bases from V and 2 bases from J, the junction contained 2 bases not matched to a gene. CDR3 in amino acids: CASSGQGPGNTIYF. Written as DNA, the CDR3 is TGTGCCAGCAGTGGACAGGGTCCTGGAAACACCATATATTTT.

The CDR3 is CASSYTLHGDSPLHF. The CDR3 DNA reads TGTGCCAGCAGCTACACCCTGCACGGGGATTCACCCCTCCACTTT. The J gene is TRBJ1-6, the V gene TRBV4-2, with D hard to call. This CDR3 is built from 15 residues. The V end lost 5 bases, the J end lost 8 bases, and 16 bases lay between the germline ends. Looked up from germline, CDR1 is LGHNA and CDR2 is YNFKEQ.

The sample holds one count of this clone. This chain connects TRBV11-2 to TRBJ2-3; D may be TRBD2 (6 bases). The V end was cut by 5 bases, the J end by 2 bases, with 17 bases between. The V gene's germline CDR1 is SGHAT and CDR2 FQNNGV. This CDR3 has 16 residues. CDR3 in DNA: TGTGCCAGCAGCCCCTTTGAGGGAGGTTTCACAGATACGCAGTATTTT. It encodes CASSPFEGGFTDTQYF.

This chain links TRBV30 with TRBJ2-5, with D tentatively TRBD1 (5 bases). Trimming pared 3 bases from V and 3 bases from J, leaving 11 bases between. CDR1 and CDR2 from the germline V gene are GTSNPN and SVGIG (reference sequence). The CDR3 has 13 amino acids. As DNA, the CDR3 is TGTGCCTGGAGGGGTTCAGGGAAAGAGACCCAGTACTTC. Translating gives CAWRGSGKETQYF.

The genes are TRBV27 and TRBJ1-4; D perhaps matches TRBD1 (6 bases). There are 14 residues in the CDR3. In germline, CDR1 is MNHEY, CDR2 SMNVEV (reference sequence). With 6 bases removed from V and 10 bases from J, the gap between germline ends came to 18 bases. The CDR3 protein is CASSFGQGSGKLFF. The DNA for the CDR3 is TGTGCCAGCAGCTTCGGCCAGGGGTCAGGAAAACTGTTTTTT.

This clone has only one observation. The genes are TRBV28 and TRBJ1-2; TRBD1 matches 10 bases. The CDR3 has 16 residues. V lost 5 bases to trimming and J lost 5 bases; unmatched junction nucleotides: 11. Germline V CDR1 and CDR2: MDHEN, SYDVKM. In DNA, the CDR3 is TGTGCCAGCAGTGACCATCCGGGACAGGGGTTTTATGGCTACACCTTC. Translated, it gives CASSDHPGQGFYGYTF.

The chain employs TRBV9 and TRBJ1-1; no firm D call. This CDR3 is built from 13 residues. The germline gives CDR1 SGDLS, CDR2 YYNGEE. Between the trimmed V and J ends, which lost 3 bases and 1 base, there was a span of 7 bases. Written as DNA, the CDR3 is TGTGCCAGCAGCGCTTTGGCGAACACTGAAGCTTTCTTT. Residues: CASSALANTEAFF.

V gene TRBV4-1 combines with J gene TRBJ1-6; D is undetermined. CDR1 is MGHRA, CDR2 YSYEKL, per germline. This CDR3 comprises 16 residues. The V end lost 2 bases, the J end lost 8 bases, and 16 bases lay between the germline ends. The chain's CDR3 is CASSQPTAGRDSPLHF. The CDR3 region has the DNA TGCGCCAGCAGCCAACCCACTGCGGGGAGGGATTCACCCCTCCACTTT.

The chain combines TRBV5-1 with TRBJ2-7; 7 bases agree with TRBD2. V was pared by 2 bases and J by 7 bases, with 3 bases of the junction left unmatched. Per germline, CDR1 SGHRS and CDR2 YFSETQ. CDR3 size: 12 residues. The CDR3 region is CASSLGEGEQYF. DNA of the CDR3: TGCGCCAGCAGCTTAGGGGAGGGGGAGCAGTACTTC.

This clone has only one observation. The chain carries TRBV5-6 and TRBJ2-7; no firm D call. Germline V CDR1 and CDR2: SGHDT, YYEEEE. The CDR3 sequence is 14 residues long. The V gene lost 2 bases and the J gene lost 7 bases, with 16 bases spanning the gap. CDR3 in amino acids: CASSFRRSAQEQYF. The CDR3 DNA reads TGTGCCAGCAGCTTCCGGCGGTCGGCGCAGGAGCAGTACTTC.

This rearrangement joins TRBV7-2 to TRBJ2-7; D not resolved. In germline, CDR1 is SGHTA, CDR2 FQGNSA. The CDR3 is made up of 12 amino acids. The V gene lost 2 bases and the J gene lost 4 bases, with 6 bases spanning the gap. The CDR3 loop reads CASSLSFYEQYF. The CDR3 DNA sequence: TGTGCCAGCAGCTTAAGCTTTTACGAGCAGTACTTC.

The CDR3, as DNA: TGTGCCAGCAGTTTTTATCCCGGAGCAACCGAAGCTTTCTTT. It translates to CASSFYPGATEAFF. The chain has TRBV27 and TRBJ1-1; no clear D. From germline, CDR1 is MNHEY and CDR2 SMNVEV (reference sequence). This CDR3 has 14 amino acids. V lost 3 bases and J lost 8, with 16 bases in between.

The chain uses TRBV2 and TRBJ1-5, with unresolved D. The germline gives CDR1 SNHLY, CDR2 FYNNEI. The CDR3 sequence is 14 residues long. V was clipped by 6 bases and J by 2 bases, with 11 bases between them. This chain's CDR3 is CASSERRGNQPQHF. The CDR3 DNA reads TGTGCCAGCAGCGAAAGGAGGGGCAATCAGCCCCAGCATTTT.

The chain links TRBV6-5 to TRBJ1-5; tentatively, D is TRBD1 (6 bases). The CDR3 runs to 14 residues. The V gene lost 7 bases and the J gene lost 3 bases, with 13 bases spanning the gap. In germline, CDR1 is MNHEY, CDR2 SVGAGI. CDR3 residues: CASNGDIFNQPQHF. CDR3 bases: TGTGCCAGCAACGGGGACATTTTCAATCAGCCCCAGCATTTT.